One sample yielded the 13 T cell receptor beta chains listed below, sequenced in a study of T cells in tuberculosis. Data came from immunoSEQ multiplex PCR; TCRdb stores just in-frame clones and leaves some out. The table lists tens of thousands of clones, approximately 89% of them singletons. Indicated time point: new active TB diagnosis, blood taken before or within 7 days of starting treatment. The starting material was PBMCs, obtained at tuberculosis diagnosis. These receptors were taken from an adult with tuberculosis.

The CDR3 reads CASCQGQGSNQPQHF. The CDR3 coding sequence is TGTGCCAGCTGCCAGGGACAGGGGAGCAATCAGCCCCAGCATTTT. The V gene is TRBV28, the J gene TRBJ1-5; 10 nucleotides line up with TRBD1. After removal of 8 bases from V and 1 base from J, the junction contained 5 bases not matched to a gene. The CDR3 runs 15 residues. CDR1 and CDR2 from the germline V gene are MDHEN and SYDVKM.

This chain links TRBV12-5 with TRBJ1-2, with D hard to call. V was pared by 6 bases and J by 7 bases, with 15 bases between. The CDR3 loop spans 13 amino acids. CDR1 is LGHNT, CDR2 FRNRAP, per germline. This CDR3 is CASGFTGMAGYTF. The CDR3 DNA sequence: TGTGCTAGTGGGTTTACGGGGATGGCTGGCTACACCTTC.

The chain is built from TRBV11-2 and TRBJ1-1, with D possibly matching TRBD1 (5 bases). Looked up from germline, CDR1 is SGHAT and CDR2 is FQNNGV. The CDR3 runs 15 residues. Trimming pared 5 bases from V and 4 bases from J, leaving 17 bases between. CDR3 in amino acids: CASSGQGRWSTEAFF. Here the CDR3 DNA reads TGTGCCAGCAGCGGGCAGGGTCGGTGGAGCACTGAAGCTTTCTTT.

The J gene is TRBJ2-3, the V gene TRBV5-4; 13 nucleotides agree with TRBD2. Losses at the gene ends were 0 bases for V and 7 bases for J; bases not matched to a gene: 8. The germline V gene encodes CDR1 SGHNT and CDR2 YYREEE (reference sequence). The CDR3 sequence is 17 residues long. In nucleotides, the CDR3 is TGTGCCAGCAGCTTGGGTAGGACTAGCGGGGGCGGGTATACGCAGTATTTT. Its translation is CASSLGRTSGGGYTQYF.

This chain joins TRBV30 and TRBJ1-6; D is uncertain. In germline, CDR1 is GTSNPN, CDR2 SVGIG (reference sequence). The CDR3 is 12 amino acids. V was shortened by 1 base and J by 9 bases, with 7 bases between the two germline ends. In nucleotides, the CDR3 is TGTGCCTGGAGTGAGTTTAGTTCACCCCTCCACTTT. This codes for CAWSEFSSPLHF.

The V and J genes are TRBV5-8 and TRBJ1-4; a weak D match, TRBD1 (5 bases). The V end was cut by 4 bases, the J end by 6 bases, with 19 bases between. Per germline, CDR1 SGHTS and CDR2 YDEGEE. The CDR3 consists of 16 residues. The CDR3 sequence is CASSHPPGEGDEKLFF. CDR3 nucleotide sequence: TGTGCCAGCAGCCACCCACCGGGGGAGGGAGATGAAAAACTGTTTTTT. Drawing the rest from reference TRBV5-8 and TRBJ1-4, the complete variable domain is EAGVTQSPTHLIKTRGQQATLRCSPISGHTSVYWYQQALGLGLQFLLWYDEGEERNRGNFPPRFSGRQFPNYSSELNVNALELEDSALYLCASSHPPGEGDEKLFFGSGTQLSVL.

The V call is TRBV2, the J call TRBJ1-1, with 8 bases that match TRBD1. V lost 2 bases, J lost 0 bases, and 5 bases stayed unmatched. The CDR3 totals 16 residues. Germline CDR1 and CDR2: SNHLY and FYNNEI. The CDR3 nucleotides are TGTGCCAGCAGTGAACCAGAGACAGGGGTGAACACTGAAGCTTTCTTT. This encodes CASSEPETGVNTEAFF.

The CDR3 reads CASSLEGAATGELFF. The CDR3 nucleotides are TGTGCCAGCAGCTTAGAAGGGGCGGCAACCGGGGAGCTGTTTTTT. V usage is TRBV11-1 and J usage is TRBJ2-2, with a possible D match to TRBD1 (5 bases). The V and J ends lost 1 base and 5 bases respectively, with 11 bases between them. Germline V gives CDR1 SGHAT, CDR2 FQDESV (reference sequence). CDR3 length equals 15 residues.

The V call is TRBV2, the J call TRBJ1-5, with TRBD1 matching 7 bases. Germline V gene lookup returns CDR1 SNHLY and CDR2 FYNNEI. V trimming: 4 bases; J trimming: 4 bases; junction bases outside the gene matches: 7. There are 15 residues in the CDR3. The CDR3 region has the DNA TGTGCCAGCAGTGTGGAGGGGGCGTCAAATCAGCCCCAGCATTTT. Its translation is CASSVEGASNQPQHF.

The rearrangement links TRBV7-6 to TRBJ2-3; D is undetermined. This CDR3 has 13 amino acids. With 1 base removed from V and 2 bases from J, the gap between germline ends came to 4 bases. Germline loops: CDR1 SGHVS, CDR2 FNYEAQ. CDR3 residues: CASSLGPTDTQYF. The DNA for the CDR3 is TGTGCCAGCAGCTTAGGGCCCACAGATACGCAGTATTTT.

The rearrangement uses TRBV5-1 and TRBJ2-3, with 11 bases fitting TRBD2. The CDR3 has 16 amino acids. Germline V gives CDR1 SGHRS, CDR2 YFSETQ. V was clipped by 4 bases and J by 4 bases; unmatched bases: 8. The CDR3 DNA follows: TGCGCCAGCAGCCCTCTTTCTAGCGGGGGGTCAGATACGCAGTATTTT. This sequence encodes CASSPLSSGGSDTQYF.

The chain uses TRBV6-6 and TRBJ1-2; D gene unclear. Germline V gene lookup returns CDR1 MNHNY and CDR2 SVGAGI (reference sequence). This CDR3 contains 15 residues. V lost 2 bases and J 4 bases, leaving 14 bases between the germline ends. The CDR3 loop is CASSYTQGRSYGYTF. In DNA, the CDR3 is TGTGCCAGCAGTTACACCCAAGGGAGGAGCTATGGCTACACCTTC.

This chain links TRBV2 with TRBJ1-4; TRBD1 matches 12 bases. The CDR3 is 14 residues long. From germline, CDR1 is SNHLY and CDR2 FYNNEI. V gave up 7 bases and J gave up 8 bases; unmatched junction bases: 5. CDR3 DNA: TGTGCCAGCACCGGGGACAGGGGGCGGGAAAAACTGTTTTTT. Translated: CASTGDRGREKLFF.